This T cell receptor (beta chain) appears in the sequencing data of a study of sequential checkpoint blockade in melanoma. Whole-study context: Each arm's sequence ended with maintenance nivolumab.

The treatment: randomized to nivolumab then ipilimumab (arm A) or the reverse (arm B). DNA-damaging chemotherapy had not been given to any patient beforehand. V shed 5 bases, J shed 0 bases, and the junction held 4 bases outside the gene matches. The CDR3 extends over 16 amino acids. From germline, CDR1 is MNHGY and CDR2 SAAAGT. Libraries were prepared by immunoSEQ multiplex PCR; TCRdb keeps only in-frame clonotypes and omits some of them. Altogether fewer than 4,500 clones are present, about 20% being singletons, with the ten largest covering 4%. By frequency in the sample, this clone is medium-sized. Antigen unknown. Notes on the study in general: Patients with week-13 increases in T-cell fraction and clonality benefited about 30 times more often. Mutational load did not correlate with tumor T-cell fraction or clonality.

The TCR comes from a human donor with melanoma. This material consisted of tumor tissue (inferred from file names), taken from a patient given nivolumab and ipilimumab in sequence. V usage is TRBV6-8 and J usage is TRBJ2-6; 7 positions agree with TRBD2. The CDR3 here is CASSEGGASGANVLTF. In DNA form, the CDR3 reads TGTGCCAGCAGTGAGGGAGGGGCCTCTGGGGCCAACGTCCTGACTTTC.